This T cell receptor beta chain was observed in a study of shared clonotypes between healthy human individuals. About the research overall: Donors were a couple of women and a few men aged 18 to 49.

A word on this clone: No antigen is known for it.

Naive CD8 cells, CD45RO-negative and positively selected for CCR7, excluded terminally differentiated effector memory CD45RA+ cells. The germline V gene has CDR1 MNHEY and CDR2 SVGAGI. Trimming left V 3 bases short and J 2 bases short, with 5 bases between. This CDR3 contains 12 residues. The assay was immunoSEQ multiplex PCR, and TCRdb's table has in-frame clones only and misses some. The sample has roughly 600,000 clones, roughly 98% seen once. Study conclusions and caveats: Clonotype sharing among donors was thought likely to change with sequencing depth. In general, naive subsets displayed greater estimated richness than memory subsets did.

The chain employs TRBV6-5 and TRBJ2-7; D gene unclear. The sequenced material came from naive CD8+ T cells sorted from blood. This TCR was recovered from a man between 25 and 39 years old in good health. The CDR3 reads CASSYQPYEQYF. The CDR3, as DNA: TGTGCCAGCAGTTATCAACCCTACGAGCAGTACTTC.